This T cell receptor (beta chain) was identified during a study of regulatory T cells in long-lasting Graves disease. Points from the study as a whole: New patients shared more than 750 public clonotypes, fewer than the 2,500 to 3,500 shared by persistent patients.

Documented time point: persistent/refractory GD, antithyroid drugs over 5 years with positive TRAb. Construction of the TCR library relied on RNA isolated from PBMCs. Graves' disease diagnosis was established per American Thyroid Association guidelines. Ten or more counts support this clonotype. Its antigen is not known. V shed 6 bases and J shed 1 base, with 12 bases lying between them. Germline V lookup: CDR1 MNHEY, CDR2 SVGEGT. The CDR3 length is 14 residues. For TCR beta, libraries came from iRepertoire HTBI primers and Arm-PCR of CDR3 regions. One entry per CDR3 protein, called by TCRdb with MiXCR from the multiplex PCR reads. The sample lists under 500,000 distinct CDR3 sequences; less than 25% were seen once.

The chain has TRBV6-2 or TRBV6-3 and TRBJ2-5; either TRBD1 or TRBD2 may supply D (5 bases each). This clonotype was obtained from a female donor with Graves disease. The source material was peripheral blood mononuclear cells (PBMCs), sampled when the disease was refractory, from a patient treated with antithyroid drugs. The CDR3 region is CASSPGLPQETQYF. DNA of the CDR3: TGTGCCAGCAGCCCGGGGCTCCCCCAAGAGACCCAGTACTTC.